Included here is one T cell receptor (beta chain) sequence, with context. The record originates from a study of blood T cells in healthy people across ages. With a J-beta primer mix and a sample-barcoded 5' primer, a second PCR ran roughly 6 to 11 cycles. Tags on each cDNA molecule came from a template-switch adaptor with 12 random nucleotides. MiXCR was run by TCRdb on the 5' RACE reads, yielding one entry per CDR3 protein. The sample records more than 900,000 distinct CDR3 sequences, about 27% being singletons. The CDR3 runs 12 residues. Between the trimmed V and J ends, which lost 7 bases and 7 bases, there was a span of 13 bases. The same specimen was also included in a second study, on T cells of mothers and their children. As that study records: Study donors consisted of a few healthy Caucasian mothers and their six children.

The TCR originated in a middle-aged woman in good health. This chain connects TRBV12-3 or TRBV12-4 to TRBJ1-1; a weak D match, TRBD1 (6 bases). Sample: blood. Written as DNA, the CDR3 is TGTGCCAGCACTCTAGGGACACTTGAAGCTTTCTTT. Translating it yields CASTLGTLEAFF.